This T cell receptor beta chain was obtained from a study of CD8 T cells in ankylosing spondylitis (dated by TCRdb to 2016 to 2017). Regarding the study in general: To find TCR variants linked to disease, the study profiled T cell receptor beta repertoires in ankylosing spondylitis patients and healthy donors. The whole study cohort included some 100 healthy donors and around 25 ankylosing spondylitis patients. Peripheral blood was sampled, and synovial fluid was also collected from ankylosing spondylitis patients.

For sequencing, an Illumina HiSeq 2500 was employed. Quantitative 5'-RACE with molecular barcodes was the method used to prepare the TCR beta libraries. Under the source paper's analysis protocol: Disease-linked TCR variants were identified with a new computational method built on a probabilistic model of VDJ rearrangement. TCRdb reprocessing: public reads trimmed at Q25 with fastp, clones called with MiXCR, in-frame beta chains kept. Here each entry gathers all rows of one CDR3 protein and keeps the most common genes and DNA. The V and J calls here are based on TCRdb, not the publication. The sample data list hundreds of thousands of distinct CDR3 sequences, and roughly 10% of these were observed just once. The ten most abundant clones make up roughly 0.51% of the sample. This clonotype was seen at least ten times. What this receptor recognizes is not known. Base qualities are not recorded, but no much larger clone differs from it by a single base.

Study-level results and caveats: Blood from ankylosing spondylitis patients appeared to be characterized by a TCR beta motif made up of fewer than ten highly homologous amino acid variants. Some of the motif variants had been reported before in the synovial fluid and blood of reactive arthritis patients, a finding that suggests common disease-initiation mechanisms. Significant enrichment of the disease-linked clones was reported in matched synovial fluid samples from ankylosing spondylitis patients. The disease-linked clones showed a CD8+ phenotype and occurred at relatively low frequencies in peripheral blood.

Between the V and J ends, shortened by 4 bases and 4 bases respectively, the junction contains 11 bases. The germline V gene encodes CDR1 SGHRS and CDR2 YFSETQ. The CDR3 sequence holds 14 residues, the cysteine and phenylalanine included. Only CDR3 DNA remains: 42 bases, in frame from the first base. The sequence came from a male donor with ankylosing spondylitis. What was sequenced was blood, either unsorted or a sorted T cell fraction (not recorded which). The rearranged chain carries TRBV5-1 and TRBJ1-4, with an unclear D gene assignment. For the CDR3, the sequence is CASSLSGFNEKLFF. The nucleotides are TGCGCCAGCAGCCTTAGCGGATTTAATGAAAAACTGTTTTTT.